These T cell receptor beta chains were read from a single sample in a study of cytomegalovirus exposure and HLA in healthy donors. The method was immunoSEQ multiplex PCR; TCRdb's version includes in-frame clones alone and lacks a portion of them. The data show about 120,000 clones, and the top ten clones hold around 4%. Sequenced: PBMCs. These receptors were collected from a man aged 18 to 29 in good health and CMV-seronegative. CDR3s include the opening cysteine and the closing phenylalanine or tryptophan. A D gene is named only where the DNA matches it firmly.

13,TRBV19,.,TRBJ1-1,TGTGCCAGTAGTGTTGTGACGGGCACTGAAGCTTTCTTT,CASSVVTGTEAFF
15,TRBV19,.,TRBJ2-3,TGTGCCAGTAGTATCCAGGGGATCCCAGCAGATACGCAGTATTTT,CASSIQGIPADTQYF
14,TRBV21-1,.,TRBJ1-1,TGTGCCAGCAGCAAAGGACAGGGGAACACTGAAGCTTTCTTT,CASSKGQGNTEAFF
15,TRBV5-1,TRBD1,TRBJ1-2,TGCGCCAGCAGCTATAGAGGGGGCATCGGCTATGGCTACACCTTC,CASSYRGGIGYGYTF
15,TRBV5-4,TRBD2,TRBJ2-2,TGTGCCAGCAGGAAGACTAGCGGGGAAACCGGGGAGCTGTTTTTT,CASRKTSGETGELFF
14,TRBV10-2,.,TRBJ1-2,TGCGCCAGCAGTGAGCGCAGGGCGGACTATGGCTACACCTTC,CASSERRADYGYTF
15,TRBV6-5,.,TRBJ2-3,TGTGCCAGCAGCCTCTTTGAGGGGGGGAGAGATACGCAGTATTTT,CASSLFEGGRDTQYF
14,TRBV19,.,TRBJ1-2,TGTGCCAGTAGTATCCTTAGTGGGTCAGGAGGCTACACCTTC,CASSILSGSGGYTF
14,TRBV6-6,.,TRBJ1-5,TGTGCCAGCAGTTACTACCAGGTAAATCAGCCCCAGCATTTT,CASSYYQVNQPQHF
14,TRBV19,.,TRBJ2-7,TGTGCCAGTAGTTCTAGATACATGTACTACGAGCAGTACTTC,CASSSRYMYYEQYF
15,TRBV25-1,.,TRBJ1-4,TGTGCCAGCAGTGAACTCAGGGGTACGGTTGAAAAACTGTTTTTT,CASSELRGTVEKLFF
15,TRBV30,.,TRBJ1-2,TGTGCCTGGAGTTTCCGACAGGCGAGACCCCCCGGCTACACCTTC,CAWSFRQARPPGYTF
16,TRBV11-2,.,TRBJ2-7,TGTGCCAGCACCACTCCCAGTGGGGTCCCGGAGGGGGAGCAGTACTTC,CASTTPSGVPEGEQYF
14,TRBV19,.,TRBJ2-2,TGTGCCAGTAGTACGACTGGTTCGTCCGGGGAGCTGTTTTTT,CASSTTGSSGELFF
12,TRBV5-6,TRBD2,TRBJ2-1,TGTGCCAGCAGCTTGGGGGGGGGTGAGCAGTTCTTC,CASSLGGGEQFF
13,TRBV25-1,.,TRBJ1-6,TGTGCCAGCAGTGAATACAGGGGTTCACCCCTCCACTTT,CASSEYRGSPLHF
13,TRBV5-6,.,TRBJ1-1,TGTGCCAGCAGCTTGGGGGGGGACACTGAAGCTTTCTTT,CASSLGGDTEAFF
19,TRBV19,TRBD2,TRBJ2-3,TGTGCCAGTAGTATAACCCCTCCCGGGACTAGCGCGCGCACAGATACGCAGTATTTT,CASSITPPGTSARTDTQYF
14,TRBV7-9,.,TRBJ1-1,TGTGCCAGCAGCTTAGGCGGGGCGAACACTGAAGCTTTCTTT,CASSLGGANTEAFF
16,TRBV9,.,TRBJ2-3,TGTGCCAGCAGCATTCTGGGGCAGGGTAGCACAGATACGCAGTATTTT,CASSILGQGSTDTQYF
13,TRBV10-3,.,TRBJ2-7,TGTGCCATCAGTGAAAATCTCGGTTACGAGCAGTACTTC,CAISENLGYEQYF
14,TRBV19,.,TRBJ2-2,TGTGCCAGTAGTATAAGTAGAGGCACCGGGGAGCTGTTTTTT,CASSISRGTGELFF
12,TRBV6-1,.,TRBJ1-3,TGTGCCAGCAGTCACACTGGAAACACCATATATTTT,CASSHTGNTIYF
13,TRBV2,.,TRBJ1-1,TGTGCCAGCAGTGCGGGACAGAACACTGAAGCTTTCTTT,CASSAGQNTEAFF
14,TRBV2,.,TRBJ1-2,TGTGCCAGCAGTGACGACAGGAACAACTATGGCTACACCTTC,CASSDDRNNYGYTF
16,TRBV9,TRBD1,TRBJ2-2,TGTGCCAGCAGCGTAGGCGCGACAGGGGACACCGGGGAGCTGTTTTTT,CASSVGATGDTGELFF
13,TRBV5-1,.,TRBJ1-2,TGCGCCAGCAGTTATGGACAGACTTATGGCTACACCTTC,CASSYGQTYGYTF
17,TRBV5-1,TRBD1,TRBJ1-4,TGCGCCAGCAGCTTGTGGACAGGGGGCGCGGCTAATGAAAAACTGTTTTTT,CASSLWTGGAANEKLFF
14,TRBV12-2,.,TRBJ1-2,TGTGCAAGTCGCCCCTGGGAGGTGAACTATGGCTACACCTTC,CASRPWEVNYGYTF
14,TRBV25-1,.,TRBJ1-4,TGTGCCAGCAGTGAGACAACGGCTCGTGAAAAACTGTTTTTT,CASSETTAREKLFF
15,TRBV5-5,TRBD1,TRBJ2-2,TGTGCCAGCAGCCCAAGACAGGGGGTTGTAGGGGAGCTGTTTTTT,CASSPRQGVVGELFF
14,TRBV7-2,.,TRBJ1-2,TGTGCCAGCAGCTTAGATGACAGACTGTATGGCTACACCTTC,CASSLDDRLYGYTF
15,TRBV28,.,TRBJ1-1,TGTGCCAGCAGTTTAATGGTCAGGGTGGTCACTGAAGCTTTCTTT,CASSLMVRVVTEAFF
13,TRBV10-1,.,TRBJ2-1,TGCGCCAGCAGTGGATCTGGGCTGGGTGAGCAGTTCTTC,CASSGSGLGEQFF
14,TRBV28,.,TRBJ1-6,TGTGCCAGCAGTTTTCGGGGATTAGGTTCACCCCTCCACTTT,CASSFRGLGSPLHF
12,TRBV7-3,.,TRBJ2-2,TGTGCCAGCAGCTCGGGGGTCGGGGAGCTGTTTTTT,CASSSGVGELFF
16,TRBV15,.,TRBJ2-3,TGTGCCACCAGCAGAGATAAGGCGGCTAGCACAGATACGCAGTATTTT,CATSRDKAASTDTQYF
14,TRBV28,.,TRBJ1-5,TGTGCCAGCAGCCCCTTGTCACTTAATCAGCCCCAGCATTTT,CASSPLSLNQPQHF
15,TRBV27,TRBD1,TRBJ2-3,TGTGCCAGCAGTTCCCCGGGACAGTACACAGATACGCAGTATTTT,CASSSPGQYTDTQYF
13,TRBV19,.,TRBJ2-2,TGTGCCAGTAATTCGGCGGCCACCGGGGAGCTGTTTTTT,CASNSAATGELFF
13,TRBV18,.,TRBJ1-1,TGTGCCAGCTCACCACCGTTAGACACTGAAGCTTTCTTT,CASSPPLDTEAFF
16,TRBV4-2,TRBD1,TRBJ1-1,TGTGCCAGCCGCGCCAGGGGACAGGGTGGGAACACTGAAGCTTTCTTT,CASRARGQGGNTEAFF